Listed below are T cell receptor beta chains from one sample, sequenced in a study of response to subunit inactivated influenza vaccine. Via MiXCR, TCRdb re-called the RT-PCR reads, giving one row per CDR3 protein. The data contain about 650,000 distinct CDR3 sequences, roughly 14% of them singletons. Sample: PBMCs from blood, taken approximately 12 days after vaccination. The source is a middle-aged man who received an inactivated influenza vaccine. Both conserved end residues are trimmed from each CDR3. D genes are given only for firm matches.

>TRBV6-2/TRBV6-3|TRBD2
ASSYSGGREQF
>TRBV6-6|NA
ASSKRPQETQY
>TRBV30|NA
AWSPSTDTQY
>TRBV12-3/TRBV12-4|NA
ASTPLVGEQF
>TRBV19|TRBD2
ASSKGGPLGWLAGEETQY
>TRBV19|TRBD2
ASRLYSGGADEQF
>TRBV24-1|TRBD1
ATSDPRTGIGNQPQH
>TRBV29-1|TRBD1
SVASGTGGSQPQH
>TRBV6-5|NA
ASSYRGGQDQPQH
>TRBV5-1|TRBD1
ASSYTGATYNEQF
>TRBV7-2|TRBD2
ASMSGRRADTQY
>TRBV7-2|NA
ASSASNPGREKLF
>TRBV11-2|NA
ASSLDISSYNEQF
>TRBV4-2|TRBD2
ASSQDKRGGRNEQF
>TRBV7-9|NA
ASSTGWSAEQY
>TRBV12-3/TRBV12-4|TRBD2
ASAWGGSGIETQY
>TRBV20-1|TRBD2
SAVAGPYNEQF
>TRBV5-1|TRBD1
ASSFDLRDRLKIDTEAF
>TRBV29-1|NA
SAILIQGSDGYT
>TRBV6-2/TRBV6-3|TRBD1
ASRRTGGSNQPQH
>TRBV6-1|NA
ASGSIGNSPLH
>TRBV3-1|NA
ASSLRVQETQY
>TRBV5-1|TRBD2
ASSRLAGFPSSYNEQF
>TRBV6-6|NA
ATSMQETQY
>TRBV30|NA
ACRDPARGVDEQF
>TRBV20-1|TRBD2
SARSAGGLSNSYEQY
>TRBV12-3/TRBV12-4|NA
ASSLLGASEQY
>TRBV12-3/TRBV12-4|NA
ASSLSGNQPQH
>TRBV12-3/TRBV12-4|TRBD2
ASRLGLAGGDTQY
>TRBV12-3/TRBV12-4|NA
ASSWEGNGNYGYT
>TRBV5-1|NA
ASSLSAEGGAF
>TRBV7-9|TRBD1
ASSGQGPNEKLF
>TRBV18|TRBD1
ASSPDRGQETQY
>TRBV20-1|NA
SAIWTNNEQF
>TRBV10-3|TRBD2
AISVRRGTSGRAAVTDTQY
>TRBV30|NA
AWSVARGIGEF
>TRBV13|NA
ASSLVGYNYEQY
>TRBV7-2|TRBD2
ASSLAAGIRDTQY
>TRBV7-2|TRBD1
ASSLTGTGGDGSPLH
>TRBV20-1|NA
SARSGPSTDTQY
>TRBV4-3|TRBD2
ASSQQGLAKQETQY
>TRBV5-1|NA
ASSPLSGNTIY
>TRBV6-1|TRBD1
ASSQDRGWNYGGYT
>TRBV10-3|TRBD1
AISPPTGTGANVLT
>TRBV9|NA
ASSQTVRRFHEQF
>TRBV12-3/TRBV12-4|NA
ASAPSFSGHEQF
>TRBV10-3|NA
AISELEQYNEQF
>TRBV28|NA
ATAGAAKRY
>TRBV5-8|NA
ATRWRGRNTEAF
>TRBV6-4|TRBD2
ATSLAAVGTGELF
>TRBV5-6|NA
ASSVREHDTGELF
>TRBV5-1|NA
ASSLDLVQETQY
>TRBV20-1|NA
SATPGGADTQY
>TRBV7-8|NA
ASSLVITSIYRTDTQY
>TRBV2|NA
ASQLGPGTSYEQY
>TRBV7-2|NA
ASSSAGLPSGPEAF
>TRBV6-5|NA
ASSYVQTRLDEQF
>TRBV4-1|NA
ASSQERAPNSPLH
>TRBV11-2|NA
ASSLAFRNTGELF
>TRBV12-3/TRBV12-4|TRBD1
ASSTRQGPLSYNEQF